The entry below gives a single T cell receptor beta chain sequence along with its context. Its recognized antigen is unknown. It has no much larger one-base neighbor in the sample; base qualities were not kept. Peripheral blood CD8+ and CD4+ T cells from healthy donors, Susac syndrome patients and multiple sclerosis patients were profiled by high-throughput TCR beta sequencing. Multiple sclerosis controls were treatment-naive patients with stable or active relapsing-remitting disease fulfilling revised McDonald criteria. Bulk CD8+ and CD4+ T cells were purified magnetically by negative isolation, whereas CD8+ TEMRA cells were enriched by FACS. Blood was drawn into EDTA tubes, processed within 24 hours, and PBMCs were isolated by density gradient centrifugation. PBMCs intended for TCR sequencing were cryopreserved in liquid nitrogen and were subsequently thawed in a 37 degrees C water bath. Purity of sorted or isolated CD4+, CD8+ and CD8+ TEMRA cells was at least 90%.

Trimming removed 3 bases from V and 3 bases from J, leaving 8 bases between the germline ends. The CDR3 has 13 amino acids, counting the end cysteine and phenylalanine. Only the CDR3 DNA stays, 39 bases, in frame from base 1. This entry comes from a study of CD8 T cells in Susac syndrome (dated by TCRdb to between 2018 and 2021). General notes on the study: The study used repertoire sequencing to test whether antigen drove CD8+ T cell activation and differentiation in Susac syndrome.

RNA was extracted using the RNeasy kit, and about 0.45 to 1 microgram was reverse transcribed with random hexamers. TCR beta CDR3 regions were amplified with the immunoSEQ multiplex PCR assay covering 54 Vbeta and 13 Jbeta segments. PCR amplification bias was corrected by using a synthetic template baseline for primer optimization and computational correction. The published analysis was carried out like this. Only productive sequences were kept, with reads annotated to V, D and J genes according to IMGT and analyzed in immunoSEQ Analyzer. Clonality was computed as one minus Shannon entropy normalized by log2 of the number of productive unique sequences. For each patient and control, public and private clones were evaluated within the 100 most prevalent clones. Susac-specific clones were defined as absent from healthy and MS cohorts, over a thousand published viral clones and other ImmuneACCESS disease sequences. TCRdb trimmed the raw reads at Q25, called clones with MiXCR and kept productive beta chains. Under each unique CDR3 protein, matching rows form one entry showing the most common genes and DNA. TCRdb, not the original authors, processed these V and J calls. Counted in this sample were hundreds of thousands of distinct CDR3 sequences; 95% of them appeared once. Clones ranked in the top ten supply less than 0.095% of the sample.

Study-level results and caveats: The study acknowledged that relatively few individuals were included in the TCR sequencing and HLA analysis.

The TCR sequence derives from a human donor with multiple sclerosis. Material for sequencing was CD4+ T cells from PBMCs. This receptor chain uses TRBV12-3 or TRBV12-4 and TRBJ1-2, with the D gene not clear enough to name. The nucleotides are TGTGCCAGCAGTTTTCCAGCGCACTATGGCTACACCTTC. It translates as CASSFPAHYGYTF.